This T cell receptor (beta chain) was identified in a study of cytomegalovirus exposure and HLA in healthy donors. The PCR contained 60 Vbeta and 13 Jbeta primers. The assay was immunoSEQ multiplex PCR, and TCRdb's table has in-frame clones only and misses some. Among roughly 180,000 clones listed, approximately 81% were seen once. Study observations and caveats: The authors reported that TCR beta sequences could predict HLA-A and HLA-B alleles. These predictions were accurate for most subjects in the first cohort. Earlier findings revealed that most TCR beta V segments proved productive either about 87% or about 30% of the time.

With respect to this clone: No antigen is known for it.

CDR1 MNHEY and CDR2 SMNVEV come from the germline V gene (reference sequence). This CDR3 is 16 amino acids long. With V trimmed by 5 bases and J by 0 bases, 9 bases remained unmatched. The TCR comes from a male donor in good health and CMV-seronegative. The chain carries TRBV27 and TRBJ2-7; 8 bases fit TRBD2. The specimen was PBMCs. CDR3 sequence: CASSREGSRYSYEQYF. The CDR3 DNA reads as TGTGCCAGCAGTCGGGAGGGGTCTCGGTACTCCTACGAGCAGTACTTC.